This TCR beta chain emerged from a study of Graves' ophthalmopathy and Graves' hyperthyroidism. Germline-derived CDR1 and CDR2 are LNHDA and SQIVND (reference sequence). The V end was cut by 6 bases, the J end by 4 bases, with 12 bases between. The CDR3 is 13 residues long. This clonotype was seen ten or more times. Ophthalmopathy absent within 18 months of follow-up marked hyperthyroidism as stable. Patients newly diagnosed with hyperthyroidism, under 2 months' duration, were aged 18 to 65, the study reports. Pregnancy or lactation, uncontrolled infections and other autoimmune diseases were grounds for excluding patients. RNA transcripts served as template for amplifying TCR beta CDR3 sequences. A first-round RT-PCR used HTBI primers, followed by a second-round multiplex PCR. TCRdb used MiXCR to reprocess the multiplex PCR reads, holding one entry per CDR3 protein. The table records about 380,000 distinct CDR3 sequences, 15% of them present only once.

V is TRBV19 and J is TRBJ2-5; maybe TRBD1 (6 bases). Source material: peripheral blood. The sequence was collected from a woman aged 18-29 years with stable Graves' hyperthyroidism. The CDR3 DNA is TGTGCCAGTAGCCCAACAGGGTCAGAGACCCAGTACTTC. This translates into CASSPTGSETQYF. The whole variable domain, remainder taken from reference TRBV19 and TRBJ2-5, is DGGITQSPKYLFRKEGQNVTLSCEQNLNHDAMYWYRQDPGQGLRLIYYSQIVNDFQKGDIAEGYSVSREKKESFPLTVTSAQKNPTAFYLCASSPTGSETQYFGPGTRLLVL.